These 23 T cell receptor beta chains share one sample of origin, sequenced in a study of blood T cell repertoires in COVID-19. TCRdb keeps only in-frame clones here, not all; method: immunoSEQ multiplex PCR. The sample has 45,000 to 55,000 clones; about 86% are singletons. Sequencing was performed on peripheral blood. The receptors were sampled from a man between 70 and 80 years old with active COVID-19.

V usage is TRBV19 and J usage is TRBJ1-6, with D possibly being TRBD1 (5 bases). This CDR3 has 14 residues. The V and J ends lost 3 bases and 5 bases respectively, with 8 bases between them. Per germline, CDR1 LNHDA and CDR2 SQIVND (reference sequence). This chain's CDR3 is CASSIGRDNSPLHF. For the CDR3, the DNA is TGTGCCAGTAGTATCGGCAGGGATAATTCACCCCTCCACTTT.

The genes are TRBV9 and TRBJ1-1; 7 nucleotides align to TRBD1. Unmatched junction bases numbered 6, after V lost 0 bases and J lost 1 base. The V gene's germline CDR1 is SGDLS and CDR2 YYNGEE. The CDR3 is 16 amino acids. CDR3 amino acids: CASSVDVRGPNTEAFF. The CDR3 bases are TGTGCCAGCAGCGTAGATGTAAGGGGGCCGAACACTGAAGCTTTCTTT. Supplemented by reference TRBV9 and TRBJ1-1, the full variable domain reads DSGVTQTPKHLITATGQRVTLRCSPRSGDLSVYWYQQSLDQGLQFLIQYYNGEERAKGNILERFSAQQFPDLHSELNLSSLELGDSALYFCASSVDVRGPNTEAFFGQGTRLTVV.

The chain links TRBV7-2 to TRBJ1-2; 8 positions match TRBD1. CDR1 is SGHTA, CDR2 FQGNSA, per germline. V dropped 5 bases and J dropped 2; count of bases not matched to a gene: 7. The CDR3 runs 15 residues. The CDR3 region has the DNA TGTGCCAGCAGCGCCGGGACAGGAGTAAACTATGGCTACACCTTC. This gives the protein CASSAGTGVNYGYTF.

A few counts support this clone. The chain links TRBV19 to TRBJ2-2; TRBD1 aligns across 8 bases. V was clipped by 3 bases and J by 6 bases; unmatched bases: 6. The length of the CDR3 is 15 residues. Germline V lookup: CDR1 LNHDA, CDR2 SQIVND (reference sequence). The CDR3 DNA is TGTGCCAGTAGTATCCCACAGGGGGTACCCGGGGAGCTGTTTTTT. It codes for CASSIPQGVPGELFF.

The chain carries TRBV29-1 and TRBJ1-1; 10 bases line up with TRBD1. With 3 bases clipped from V and 5 bases from J, the junction kept 6 bases outside the gene matches. The CDR3 consists of 14 residues. Germline lookup yields CDR1 SQVTM and CDR2 ANQGSEA. The CDR3 DNA is TGCAGCGTTGAGTGGACAGGGGGTTGGACTGAAGCTTTCTTT. Amino acids: CSVEWTGGWTEAFF.

The chain has TRBV6-4 and TRBJ1-5; D is unclear. Germline values: CDR1 MRHNA, CDR2 SNTAGT. Trimming cost V 5 bases and J 6 bases, with 11 bases left between them. The CDR3 has 13 amino acids. CDR3 DNA: TGTGCCAGCAGTCTCTCCCCGGGTCAGCCCCAGCATTTT. This sequence encodes CASSLSPGQPQHF.

Here the CDR3 DNA reads TGTGCCAGCAGCTTCCGGGACAGGGGGACCGAGCAGTACTTC. It translates to CASSFRDRGTEQYF. This sequence joins TRBV7-8 and TRBJ2-7, with 11 bases matching TRBD1. CDR3 length: 14 amino acids. Unmatched junction bases numbered 4, after V lost 3 bases and J lost 6 bases. Germline V gene lookup returns CDR1 SGHVS and CDR2 FQNEAQ.

The chain joins TRBV19 to TRBJ1-2, with 9 nucleotides matching TRBD1. The CDR3 has 15 residues. Unmatched junction bases numbered 7, after V lost 7 bases and J lost 1 base. Germline V lookup: CDR1 LNHDA, CDR2 SQIVND (reference sequence). The CDR3 DNA is TGTGCCAGTACCCATCGGGACAGGGATAACTATGGCTACACCTTC. This encodes CASTHRDRDNYGYTF.

A few counts support this clone. The rearrangement uses TRBV4-1 and TRBJ2-5; 9 bases fit TRBD1. This CDR3 region has 17 residues. V shed 2 bases and J 7 bases; nucleotides not matched to a gene: 14. Looked up from germline, CDR1 is MGHRA and CDR2 is YSYEKL. The CDR3 here is CASSQFSGTGSGATQYF. The CDR3 region has the DNA TGCGCCAGCAGCCAATTTTCCGGGACAGGGAGCGGGGCGACCCAGTACTTC.

The chain joins TRBV24-1 to TRBJ1-1; TRBD1 might be the D (5 bases). This CDR3 region has 13 residues. In germline, CDR1 is KGHDR, CDR2 SFDVKD. V was trimmed by 5 bases and J by 4 bases, leaving 10 bases between them. DNA of the CDR3: TGTGCCACCAGTGCCGCGGGGCGCACTGAAGCTTTCTTT. Translation gives CATSAAGRTEAFF.

The chain combines TRBV5-1 with TRBJ2-5; the D is unclear. Looked up from germline, CDR1 is SGHRS and CDR2 is YFSETQ. This CDR3 region has 13 residues. Deletions cut 3 bases from V and 0 bases from J, with 6 bases between. The CDR3 loop is CASSSEYQETQYF. Here the CDR3 DNA reads TGCGCCAGCAGCTCGGAGTACCAAGAGACCCAGTACTTC.

This clone was picked up one time. The rearrangement links TRBV4-3 to TRBJ2-1; 9 nucleotides align to TRBD2. The CDR3 consists of 15 residues. CDR1 and CDR2 from the germline V gene are LGHNA and YSLEER. Trimming removed 2 bases from V and 5 bases from J; junction bases left unmatched: 4. The CDR3 DNA reads as TGCGCCAGCAGCCAATCGGCGGGGGGGCACAATGAGCAGTTCTTC. Protein: CASSQSAGGHNEQFF.

V and J are TRBV24-1 and TRBJ2-3; weak D call: TRBD1 (6 bases). CDR1 and CDR2 from the germline V gene are KGHDR and SFDVKD. The CDR3 length is 14 residues. V lost 5 bases to trimming and J lost 4 bases, with 12 bases between them. CDR3 nucleotides: TGTGCCACCAGTGTATCAGGGGTTCCAGATACGCAGTATTTT. Protein: CATSVSGVPDTQYF.

This chain uses TRBV24-1 with TRBJ2-7, with TRBD2 as a possible D gene (6 bases). The CDR3 length is 15 residues. V lost 3 bases to trimming and J lost 0 bases, with 11 bases between them. Germline-derived CDR1 and CDR2 are KGHDR and SFDVKD. Here the CDR3 reads CATSDPGDSSYEQYF. As DNA, the CDR3 is TGTGCCACCAGTGATCCGGGGGATTCCTCCTACGAGCAGTACTTC.

The rearrangement uses TRBV7-9 and TRBJ1-1, with 9 bases fitting TRBD1. V lost 4 bases to trimming and J lost 11 bases; unmatched junction nucleotides: 17. The CDR3 extends over 16 amino acids. Germline CDR1 and CDR2: SEHNR and FQNEAQ (reference sequence). The DNA for the CDR3 is TGTGCCAGCAGCTCCAGAGTTAAACCGGGACAGGGTAGCGCTTTCTTT. Translating it yields CASSSRVKPGQGSAFF.

The chain links TRBV6-8 to TRBJ2-3; perhaps TRBD1 as D (6 bases). Germline V gives CDR1 MNHGY, CDR2 SAAAGT. Trimming removed 8 bases from V and 0 bases from J, with 15 bases in between. The CDR3 is 15 residues long. CDR3 sequence: CASYVTGDSTDTQYF. CDR3 DNA: TGTGCCAGCTACGTGACAGGAGATAGCACAGATACGCAGTATTTT.

This clone was observed once. The chain employs TRBV6-5 and TRBJ2-7; a weak D match, TRBD1 (5 bases). This CDR3 region has 15 residues. Germline lookup yields CDR1 MNHEY and CDR2 SVGAGI. V was trimmed by 5 bases and J by 0 bases, leaving 14 bases between them. CDR3 nucleotide sequence: TGTGCCAGCAGTCCTCAACCGACAGTCTCCTACGAGCAGTACTTC. It is translated as CASSPQPTVSYEQYF.

V gene TRBV3-1 (or the pseudogene TRBV3-2) combines with J gene TRBJ2-2, with D possibly being TRBD2 (6 bases). This CDR3 contains 16 residues. The V end was cut by 0 bases, the J end by 3 bases, with 11 bases between. CDR1 is LGHDT, CDR2 YNNKEL, per germline (reference sequence). The CDR3 sequence: CASSQDEVADTGELFF. For the CDR3, the DNA is TGTGCCAGCAGCCAAGACGAAGTAGCGGACACCGGGGAGCTGTTTTTT.

DNA for the CDR3: TGCGCCAGCAGCTTGGACACCTATGGCTACACCTTC. It specifies CASSLDTYGYTF. This chain connects TRBV5-1 to TRBJ1-2, with no clear D. CDR3 length: 12 residues. CDR1 SGHRS and CDR2 YFSETQ come from the germline V gene. The germline V and J ends were trimmed by 0 bases and 4 bases, with 4 bases remaining between them.

Comment on this clone: Other DNA sequences in the same sample also yield this CDR3. The CDR3 spells CASSYGQGGYEQYF. The CDR3 DNA reads TGCGCCAGCAGCTACGGACAGGGCGGATACGAGCAGTACTTC. V is TRBV5-1 and J is TRBJ2-7, with TRBD1 matching 8 bases. With 3 bases clipped from V and 4 bases from J, the junction kept 6 bases outside the gene matches. This CDR3 has 14 amino acids. Germline-derived CDR1 and CDR2 are SGHRS and YFSETQ.

The chain has TRBV7-2 and TRBJ2-3; 9 nucleotides line up with TRBD2. There are 17 residues in the CDR3. CDR1 is SGHTA and CDR2 is FQGNSA in the germline V gene. The V segment lost 5 bases and the J segment 5 bases; nucleotides outside the gene matches: 14. DNA of the CDR3: TGTGCCAGCAGCCCGCCTCCGCGGGGGGGGTTCGGAGATACGCAGTATTTT. It is translated as CASSPPPRGGFGDTQYF.

The chain combines TRBV7-2 with TRBJ1-5; 11 bases line up with TRBD1. Trimming at V came to 4 bases and at J to 4 bases, leaving 9 bases not matched to a gene. CDR1 and CDR2 from the germline V gene are SGHTA and FQGNSA. This CDR3 spans 17 amino acids. The CDR3 spells CASSYGAGTGGNQPQHF. The CDR3 nucleotides read TGTGCCAGCAGCTACGGGGCTGGGACAGGGGGAAATCAGCCCCAGCATTTT.

The rearrangement links TRBV9 to TRBJ2-2; perhaps TRBD1 as D (5 bases). This CDR3 contains 15 residues. Trimming took off 2 bases at V and 4 bases at J, with 12 bases between the two ends. Germline V CDR1 and CDR2: SGDLS, YYNGEE. The CDR3 sequence: CASSVRDSFTGELFF. In nucleotides, the CDR3 is TGTGCCAGCAGCGTGAGAGACAGCTTCACCGGGGAGCTGTTTTTT.